In its sample, the clone carrying this T cell receptor (beta chain) was seen many times. The antigen is unknown. The data were obtained in a study of spatial heterogeneity in lung cancer. The wider study: Fewer alpha-chain than beta-chain sequences were consistently detected. Every unique TCR and UMI combination, on average, appeared more than ten times in raw reads.

Broader study findings: Expanded tumor TCRs that were ubiquitous appeared in blood more at resection than follow-up.

Noted time point: sample taken at primary tumor resection. The input material, whole RNA from tumor, nontumor lung or frozen PBMC, was sequenced unsorted. The donors comprised about 70 untreated early-stage non-small cell lung cancer patients. This CDR3 contains 15 residues. From germline, CDR1 is MNHEY and CDR2 SVGAGI. V was pared by 7 bases and J by 7 bases, with 12 bases of the junction left unmatched. TCRdb re-called the 5' RACE reads through MiXCR, storing one row per CDR3 protein. The sample comprises some 47,000 distinct CDR3 sequences, roughly 7.2% of which are singletons, and 10% to 15% rests with the top ten.

The chain couples TRBV6-5 to TRBJ2-3, with 9 positions matching TRBD2. The TCR was taken from a female donor with early-stage non-small cell lung cancer. This specimen was PBMCs, taken at surgery. The CDR3 sequence is CASTQSGGISNTQYF. In DNA form, the CDR3 reads TGTGCCAGCACCCAAAGCGGGGGGATTAGTAATACGCAGTATTTT.